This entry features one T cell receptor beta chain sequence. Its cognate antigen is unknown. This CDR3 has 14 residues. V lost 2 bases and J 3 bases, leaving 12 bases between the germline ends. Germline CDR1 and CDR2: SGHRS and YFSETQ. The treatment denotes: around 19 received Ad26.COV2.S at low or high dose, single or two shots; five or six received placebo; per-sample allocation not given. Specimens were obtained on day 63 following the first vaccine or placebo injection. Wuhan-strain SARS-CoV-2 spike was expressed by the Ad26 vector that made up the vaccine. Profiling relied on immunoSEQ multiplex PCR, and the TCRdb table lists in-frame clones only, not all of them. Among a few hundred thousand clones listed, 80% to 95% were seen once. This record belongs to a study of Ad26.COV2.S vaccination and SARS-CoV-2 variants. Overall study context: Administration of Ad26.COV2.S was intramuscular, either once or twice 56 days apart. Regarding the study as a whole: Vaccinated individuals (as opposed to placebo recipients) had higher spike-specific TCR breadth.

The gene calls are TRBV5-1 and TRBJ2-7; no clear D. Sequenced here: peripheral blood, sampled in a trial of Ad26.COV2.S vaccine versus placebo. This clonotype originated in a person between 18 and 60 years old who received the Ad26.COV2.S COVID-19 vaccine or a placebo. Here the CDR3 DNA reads TGCGCCAGCAGCTTCGAGGCGGAACACTACGAGCAGTACTTC. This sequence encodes CASSFEAEHYEQYF.